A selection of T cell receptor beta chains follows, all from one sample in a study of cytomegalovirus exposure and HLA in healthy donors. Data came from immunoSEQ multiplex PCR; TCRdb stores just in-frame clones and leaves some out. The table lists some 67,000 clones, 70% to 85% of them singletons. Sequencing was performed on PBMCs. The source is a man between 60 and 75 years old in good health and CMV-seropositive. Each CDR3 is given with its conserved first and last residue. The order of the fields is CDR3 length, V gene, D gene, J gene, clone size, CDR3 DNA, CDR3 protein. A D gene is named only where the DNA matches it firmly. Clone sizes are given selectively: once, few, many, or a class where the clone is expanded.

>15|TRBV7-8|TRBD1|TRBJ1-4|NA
TGTGCCAGCAGCGCGCAGGGACAGGGGGGAGAAAAACTGTTTTTT
CASSAQGQGGEKLFF
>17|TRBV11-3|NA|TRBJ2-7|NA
TGTGCCAGCAGCTTAGATCATTCTTTACGGGGGACCTACGAGCAGTACTTC
CASSLDHSLRGTYEQYF
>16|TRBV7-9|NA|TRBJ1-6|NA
TGTGCCAGCAGCTTAGGGGGCTCACGAGCCGAATCACCCCTCCACTTT
CASSLGGSRAESPLHF
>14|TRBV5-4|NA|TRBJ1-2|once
TGTGCCAGCAGCCTGGACACACGAAACTATGGCTACACCTTC
CASSLDTRNYGYTF
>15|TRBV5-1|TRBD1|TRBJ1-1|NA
TGCGCCAGCAGCAATATGGACAGGACGAACACTGAAGCTTTCTTT
CASSNMDRTNTEAFF
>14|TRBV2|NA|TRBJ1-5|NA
TGTGCCAGCAGGGACAGTCTCAGCAATCAGCCTCAGCATTTT
CASRDSLSNQPQHF
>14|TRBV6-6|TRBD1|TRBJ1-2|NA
TGTGCCAGCGAGGGGACAGGGGGTAACTATGGCTACACCTTC
CASEGTGGNYGYTF
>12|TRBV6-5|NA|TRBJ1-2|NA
TGTGCCAGCAGTCTAACAGGAGAGGGCTACACCTTC
CASSLTGEGYTF
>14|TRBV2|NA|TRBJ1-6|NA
TGTGCCAGCAATCGAGCTGCCTATAATTCACCCCTCCACTTT
CASNRAAYNSPLHF
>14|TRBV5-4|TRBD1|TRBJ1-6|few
TGTGCCAGCAGCCCAGGGACAGTCAATTCACCCCTCCACTTT
CASSPGTVNSPLHF
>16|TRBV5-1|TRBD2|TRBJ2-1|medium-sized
TGCGCCAGCAGCAGGGGGACTAGCGGAAACTACAATGAGCAGTTCTTC
CASSRGTSGNYNEQFF
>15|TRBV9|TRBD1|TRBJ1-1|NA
TGTGCCAGCAGCACCCACACAGGGGGGAACACTGAAGCTTTCTTT
CASSTHTGGNTEAFF
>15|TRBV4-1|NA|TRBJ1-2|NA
TGCGCCAGCAGCCAAGCCCCGACAGGTGGCTATGGCTACACCTTC
CASSQAPTGGYGYTF
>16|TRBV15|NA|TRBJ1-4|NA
TGTGCCACCAGCAGAGACTGGGGGGGACGTAATGAAAAACTGTTTTTT
CATSRDWGGRNEKLFF
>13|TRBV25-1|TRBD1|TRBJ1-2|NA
TGTGCCAGCAGTCTACAGGGGGTCTATGGCTACACCTTC
CASSLQGVYGYTF
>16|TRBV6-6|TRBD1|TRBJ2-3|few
TGTGCCAGCAGTGCGACCGGGACAGGGGGAACAGATACGCAGTATTTT
CASSATGTGGTDTQYF
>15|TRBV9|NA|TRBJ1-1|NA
TGTGCCAGCAGCGTAGCAGGGGTTCAGAACACTGAAGCTTTCTTT
CASSVAGVQNTEAFF
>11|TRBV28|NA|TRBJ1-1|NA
TGTGCCAGCTATTTTAACACTGAAGCTTTCTTT
CASYFNTEAFF
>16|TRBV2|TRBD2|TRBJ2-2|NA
TGTGCCAGCAGCGTGACTAGCCGGCCCGTCACCGGGGAGCTGTTTTTT
CASSVTSRPVTGELFF
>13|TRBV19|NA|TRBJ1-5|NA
TGTGCCAGTAGTATAGATGACAAGCAGCCCCAGCATTTT
CASSIDDKQPQHF
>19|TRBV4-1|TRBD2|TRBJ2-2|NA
TGCGCCAGCAGCCAAGTAGGACTAGCGGGGGGGCCTGACACCGGGGAGCTGTTTTTT
CASSQVGLAGGPDTGELFF
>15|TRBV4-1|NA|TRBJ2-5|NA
TGCGCCAGCAGCCCTCTCCCCGGGGGCCAAGAGACCCAGTACTTC
CASSPLPGGQETQYF